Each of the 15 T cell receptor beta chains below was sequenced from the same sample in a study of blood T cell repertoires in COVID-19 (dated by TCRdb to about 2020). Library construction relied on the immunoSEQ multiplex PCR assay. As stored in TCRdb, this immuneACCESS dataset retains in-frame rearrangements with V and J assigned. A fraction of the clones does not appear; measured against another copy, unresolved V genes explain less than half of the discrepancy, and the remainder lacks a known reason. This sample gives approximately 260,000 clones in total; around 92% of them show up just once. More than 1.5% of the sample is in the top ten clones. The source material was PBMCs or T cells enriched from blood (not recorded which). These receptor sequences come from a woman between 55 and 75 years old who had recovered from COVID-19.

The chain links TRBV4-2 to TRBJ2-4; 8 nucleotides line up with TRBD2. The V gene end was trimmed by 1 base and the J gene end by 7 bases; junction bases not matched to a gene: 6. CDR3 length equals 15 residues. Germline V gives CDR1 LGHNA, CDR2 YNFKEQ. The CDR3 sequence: CASSQVTSVWNIQYF. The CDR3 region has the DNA TGTGCCAGCAGCCAAGTGACTAGCGTGTGGAACATTCAGTACTTC.

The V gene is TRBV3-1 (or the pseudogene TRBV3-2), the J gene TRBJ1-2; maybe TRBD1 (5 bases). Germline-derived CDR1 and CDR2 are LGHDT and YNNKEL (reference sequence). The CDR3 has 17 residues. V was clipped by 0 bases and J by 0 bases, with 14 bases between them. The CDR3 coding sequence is TGTGCCAGCAGCCAAGATTTGGCAGGGTGGGCTAACTATGGCTACACCTTC. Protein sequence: CASSQDLAGWANYGYTF.

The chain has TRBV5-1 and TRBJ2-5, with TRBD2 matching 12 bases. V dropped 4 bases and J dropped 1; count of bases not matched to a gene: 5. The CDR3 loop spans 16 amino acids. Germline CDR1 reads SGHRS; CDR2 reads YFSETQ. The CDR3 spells CASSQGTSGFQETQYF. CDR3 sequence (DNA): TGCGCCAGCAGCCAGGGGACTAGCGGGTTCCAAGAGACCCAGTACTTC.

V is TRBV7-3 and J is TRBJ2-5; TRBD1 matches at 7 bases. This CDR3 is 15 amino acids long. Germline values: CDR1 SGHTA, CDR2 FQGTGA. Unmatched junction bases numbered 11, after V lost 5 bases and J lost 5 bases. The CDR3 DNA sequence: TGTGCCAGCAGCCGGACAGGAGATAGGACGGAGACCCAGTACTTC. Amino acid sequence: CASSRTGDRTETQYF.

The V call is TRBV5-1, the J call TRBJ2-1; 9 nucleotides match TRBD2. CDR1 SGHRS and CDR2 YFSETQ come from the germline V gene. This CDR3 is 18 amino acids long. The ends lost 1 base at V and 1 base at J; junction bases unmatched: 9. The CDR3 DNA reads TGCGCCAGCAGCTTGCGTAGTTTCGCGGGAGGGTCCTACAATGAGCAGTTCTTC. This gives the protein CASSLRSFAGGSYNEQFF.

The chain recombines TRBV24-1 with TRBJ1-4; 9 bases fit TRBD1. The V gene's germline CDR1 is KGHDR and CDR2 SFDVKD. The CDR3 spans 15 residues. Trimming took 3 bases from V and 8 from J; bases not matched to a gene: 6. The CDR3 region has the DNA TGTGCCACCAGTGATGCGGACAGGGGAGAGGAAAAACTGTTTTTT. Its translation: CATSDADRGEEKLFF.

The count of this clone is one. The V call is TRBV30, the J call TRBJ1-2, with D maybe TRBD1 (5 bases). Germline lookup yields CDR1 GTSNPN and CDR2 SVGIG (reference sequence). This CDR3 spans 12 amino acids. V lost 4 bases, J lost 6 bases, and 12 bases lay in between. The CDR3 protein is CAWIGHYHGYTF. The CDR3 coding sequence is TGTGCCTGGATCGGACATTACCATGGCTACACCTTC.

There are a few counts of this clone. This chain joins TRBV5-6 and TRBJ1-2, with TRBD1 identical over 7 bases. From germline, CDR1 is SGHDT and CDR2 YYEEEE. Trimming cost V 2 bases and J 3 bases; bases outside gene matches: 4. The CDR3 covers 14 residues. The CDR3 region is CASSFARGDYGYTF. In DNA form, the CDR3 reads TGTGCCAGCAGCTTTGCCAGGGGGGACTATGGCTACACCTTC.

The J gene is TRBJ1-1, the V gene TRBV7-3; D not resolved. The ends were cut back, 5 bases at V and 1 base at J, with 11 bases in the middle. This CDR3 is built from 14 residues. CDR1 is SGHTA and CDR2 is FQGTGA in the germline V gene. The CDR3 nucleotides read TGTGCCAGCAGCCCCCTCCCAGGGAACACTGAAGCTTTCTTT. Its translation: CASSPLPGNTEAFF.

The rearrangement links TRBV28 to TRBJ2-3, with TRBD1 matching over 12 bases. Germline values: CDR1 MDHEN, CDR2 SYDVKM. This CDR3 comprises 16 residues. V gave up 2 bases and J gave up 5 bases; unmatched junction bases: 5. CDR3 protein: CASSLTGTGGRDTQYF. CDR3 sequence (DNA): TGTGCCAGCAGTTTAACCGGGACAGGGGGCAGAGATACGCAGTATTTT.

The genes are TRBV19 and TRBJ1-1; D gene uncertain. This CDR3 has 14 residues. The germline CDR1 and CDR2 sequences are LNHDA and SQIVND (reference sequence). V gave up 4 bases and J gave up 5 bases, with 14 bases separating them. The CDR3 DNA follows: TGTGCCAGTAGTACCGGACGGGCGGGGACTGAAGCTTTCTTT. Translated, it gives CASSTGRAGTEAFF.

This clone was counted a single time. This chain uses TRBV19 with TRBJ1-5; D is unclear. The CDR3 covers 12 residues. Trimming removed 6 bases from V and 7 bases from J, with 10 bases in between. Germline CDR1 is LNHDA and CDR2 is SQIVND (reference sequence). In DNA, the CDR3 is TGTGCCAGTAGCCCTAGTCGGCAGCCCCAGCATTTT. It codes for CASSPSRQPQHF.

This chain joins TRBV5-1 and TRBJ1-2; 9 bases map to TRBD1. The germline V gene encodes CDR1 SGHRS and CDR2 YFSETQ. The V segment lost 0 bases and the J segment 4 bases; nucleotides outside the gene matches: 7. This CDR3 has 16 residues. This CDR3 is CASSLVTGGASYGYTF. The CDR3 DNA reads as TGCGCCAGCAGCTTGGTCACAGGGGGCGCATCCTATGGCTACACCTTC.

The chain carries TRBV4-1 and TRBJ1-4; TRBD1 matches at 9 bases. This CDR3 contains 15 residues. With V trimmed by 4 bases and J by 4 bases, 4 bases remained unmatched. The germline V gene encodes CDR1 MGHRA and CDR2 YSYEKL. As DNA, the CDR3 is TGCGCCAGCAGCCTTATGGACAGGGGTAATGAAAAACTGTTTTTT. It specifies CASSLMDRGNEKLFF.

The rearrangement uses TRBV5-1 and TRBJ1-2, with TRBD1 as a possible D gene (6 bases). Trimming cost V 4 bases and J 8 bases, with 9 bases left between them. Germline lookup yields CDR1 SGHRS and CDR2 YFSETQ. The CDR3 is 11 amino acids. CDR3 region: CASSTGKGYTF. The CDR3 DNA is TGCGCCAGCAGCACAGGGAAGGGCTACACCTTC. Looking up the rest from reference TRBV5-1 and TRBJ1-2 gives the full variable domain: KAGVTQTPRYLIKTRGQQVTLSCSPISGHRSVSWYQQTPGQGLQFLFEYFSETQRNKGNFPGRFSGRQFSNSRSEMNVSTLELGDSALYLCASSTGKGYTFGSGTRLTVV.